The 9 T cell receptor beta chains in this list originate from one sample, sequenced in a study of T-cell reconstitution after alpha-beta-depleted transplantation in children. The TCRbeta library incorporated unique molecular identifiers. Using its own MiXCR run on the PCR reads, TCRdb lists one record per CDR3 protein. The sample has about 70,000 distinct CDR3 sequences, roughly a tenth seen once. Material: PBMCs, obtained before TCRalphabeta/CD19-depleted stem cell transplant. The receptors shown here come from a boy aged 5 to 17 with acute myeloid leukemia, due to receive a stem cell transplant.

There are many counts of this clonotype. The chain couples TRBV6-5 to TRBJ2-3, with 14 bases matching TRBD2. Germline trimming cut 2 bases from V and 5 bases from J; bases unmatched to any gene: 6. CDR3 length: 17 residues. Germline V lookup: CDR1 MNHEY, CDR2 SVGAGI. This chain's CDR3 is CASSYEGLAGGVDTQYF. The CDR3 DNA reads TGTGCCAGCAGTTACGAAGGACTAGCGGGAGGAGTAGATACGCAGTATTTT.

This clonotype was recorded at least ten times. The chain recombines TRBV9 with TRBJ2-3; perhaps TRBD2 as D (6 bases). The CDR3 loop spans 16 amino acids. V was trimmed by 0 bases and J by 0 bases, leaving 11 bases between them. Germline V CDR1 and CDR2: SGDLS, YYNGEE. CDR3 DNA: TGTGCCAGCAGCGTAGAGGACGGAGGGAGCACAGATACGCAGTATTTT. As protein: CASSVEDGGSTDTQYF.

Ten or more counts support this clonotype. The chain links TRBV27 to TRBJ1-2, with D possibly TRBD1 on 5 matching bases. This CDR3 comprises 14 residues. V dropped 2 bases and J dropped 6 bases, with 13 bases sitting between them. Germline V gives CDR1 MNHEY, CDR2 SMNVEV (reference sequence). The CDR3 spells CASSLNRGSDGYTF. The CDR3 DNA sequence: TGTGCCAGCAGTTTAAATAGGGGATCGGATGGCTACACCTTC.

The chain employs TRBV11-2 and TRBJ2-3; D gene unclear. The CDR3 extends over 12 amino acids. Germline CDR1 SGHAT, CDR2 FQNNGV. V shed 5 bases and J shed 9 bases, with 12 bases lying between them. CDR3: CASSPGIRTQYF. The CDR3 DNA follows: TGTGCCAGCAGCCCAGGTATTCGCACGCAGTATTTT.

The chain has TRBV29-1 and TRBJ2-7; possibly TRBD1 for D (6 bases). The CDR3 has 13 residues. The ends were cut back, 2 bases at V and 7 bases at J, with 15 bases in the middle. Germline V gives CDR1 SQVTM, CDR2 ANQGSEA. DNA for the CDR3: TGCAGCGTTGAACGGACAGCCTGGGGTGAGCAGTACTTC. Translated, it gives CSVERTAWGEQYF.

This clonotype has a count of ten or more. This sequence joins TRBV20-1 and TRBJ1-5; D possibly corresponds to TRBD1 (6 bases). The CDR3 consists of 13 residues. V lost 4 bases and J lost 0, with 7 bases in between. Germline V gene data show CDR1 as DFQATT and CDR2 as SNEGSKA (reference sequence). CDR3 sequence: CSAKGHSNQPQHF. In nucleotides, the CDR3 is TGCAGTGCTAAGGGACATAGCAATCAGCCCCAGCATTTT.

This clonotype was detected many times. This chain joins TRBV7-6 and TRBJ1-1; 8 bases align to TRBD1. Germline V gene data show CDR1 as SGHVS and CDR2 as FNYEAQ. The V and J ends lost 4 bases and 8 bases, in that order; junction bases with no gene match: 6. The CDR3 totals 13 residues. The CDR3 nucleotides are TGTGCCAGCAGCTCCTGGACAGGGCTCGAAGCTTTCTTT. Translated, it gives CASSSWTGLEAFF. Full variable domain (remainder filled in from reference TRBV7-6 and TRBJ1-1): GAGVSQSPRYKVTKRGQDVALRCDPISGHVSLYWYRQALGQGPEFLTYFNYEAQQDKSGLPNDRFSAERPEGSISTLTIQRTEQRDSAMYRCASSSWTGLEAFFGQGTRLTVV.

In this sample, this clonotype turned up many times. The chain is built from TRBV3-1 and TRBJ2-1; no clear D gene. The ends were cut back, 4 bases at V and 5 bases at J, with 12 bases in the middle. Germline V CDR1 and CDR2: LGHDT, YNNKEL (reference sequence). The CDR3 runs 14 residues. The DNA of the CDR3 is TGTGCCAGCAGCCCCCTACCAGTAAACAATGAGCAGTTCTTC. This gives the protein CASSPLPVNNEQFF.

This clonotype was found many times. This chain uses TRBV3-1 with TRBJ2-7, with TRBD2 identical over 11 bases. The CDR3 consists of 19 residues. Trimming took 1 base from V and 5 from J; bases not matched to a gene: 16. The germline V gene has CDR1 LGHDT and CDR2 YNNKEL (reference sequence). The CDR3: CASSQGLAGPSVWIHEQYF. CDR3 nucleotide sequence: TGTGCCAGCAGCCAAGGACTAGCGGGACCCTCGGTCTGGATCCACGAGCAGTACTTC.